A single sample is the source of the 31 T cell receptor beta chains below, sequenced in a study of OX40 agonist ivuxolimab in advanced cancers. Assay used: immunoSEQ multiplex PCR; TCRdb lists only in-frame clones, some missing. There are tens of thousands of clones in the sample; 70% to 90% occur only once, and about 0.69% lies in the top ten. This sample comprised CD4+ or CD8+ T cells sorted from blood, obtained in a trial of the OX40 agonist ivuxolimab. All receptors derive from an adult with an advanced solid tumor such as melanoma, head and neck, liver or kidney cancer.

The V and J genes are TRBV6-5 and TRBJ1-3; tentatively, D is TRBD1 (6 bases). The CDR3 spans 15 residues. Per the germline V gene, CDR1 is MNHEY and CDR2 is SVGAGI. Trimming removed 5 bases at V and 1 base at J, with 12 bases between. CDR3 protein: CASSLGGGSGNTIYF. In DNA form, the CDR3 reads TGTGCCAGCAGTCTAGGGGGGGGGTCTGGAAACACCATATATTTT.

The CDR3 protein is CASSPDTQETQYF. In DNA, the CDR3 is TGTGCCAGCAGCCCAGACACACAAGAGACCCAGTACTTC. This chain connects TRBV7-9 to TRBJ2-5; D is uncertain. The CDR3 has 13 residues. Trimming stripped 5 bases from V and 2 bases from J, with 9 bases between. Germline lookup yields CDR1 SEHNR and CDR2 FQNEAQ (reference sequence).

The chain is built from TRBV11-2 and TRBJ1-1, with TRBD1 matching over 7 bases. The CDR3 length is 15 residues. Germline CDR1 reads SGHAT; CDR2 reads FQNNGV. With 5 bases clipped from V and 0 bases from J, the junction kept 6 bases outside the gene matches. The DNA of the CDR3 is TGTGCCAGCAGCCAGGAGGGACAGATGAACACTGAAGCTTTCTTT. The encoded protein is CASSQEGQMNTEAFF.

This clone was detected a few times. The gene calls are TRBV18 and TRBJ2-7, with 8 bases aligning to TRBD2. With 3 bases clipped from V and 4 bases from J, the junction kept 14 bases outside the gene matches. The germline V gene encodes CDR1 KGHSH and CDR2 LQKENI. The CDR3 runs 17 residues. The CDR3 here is CASSPVVSGGTPYEQYF. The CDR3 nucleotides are TGTGCCAGCTCACCGGTTGTGAGCGGGGGAACCCCATACGAGCAGTACTTC.

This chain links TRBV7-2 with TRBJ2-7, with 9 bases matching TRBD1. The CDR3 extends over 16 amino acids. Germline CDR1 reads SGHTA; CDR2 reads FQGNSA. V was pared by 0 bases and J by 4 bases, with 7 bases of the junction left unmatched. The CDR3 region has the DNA TGTGCCAGCAGCTTAGCCCCGGGACAGGGTATTTACGAGCAGTACTTC. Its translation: CASSLAPGQGIYEQYF.

This chain's CDR3 is CASSLGTGNEKLFF. The CDR3 DNA reads as TGCGCCAGCAGCCTCGGGACAGGGAATGAAAAACTGTTTTTT. This chain uses TRBV4-1 with TRBJ1-4, with 9 bases aligning to TRBD1. The CDR3 consists of 14 residues. V was clipped by 4 bases and J by 5 bases; unmatched bases: 2. In germline, CDR1 is MGHRA, CDR2 YSYEKL.

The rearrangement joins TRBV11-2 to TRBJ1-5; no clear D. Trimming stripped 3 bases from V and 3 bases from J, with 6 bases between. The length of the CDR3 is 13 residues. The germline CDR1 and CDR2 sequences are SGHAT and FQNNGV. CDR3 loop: CASSLSFNQPQHF. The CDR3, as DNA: TGTGCCAGCAGCTTGAGTTTCAATCAGCCCCAGCATTTT.

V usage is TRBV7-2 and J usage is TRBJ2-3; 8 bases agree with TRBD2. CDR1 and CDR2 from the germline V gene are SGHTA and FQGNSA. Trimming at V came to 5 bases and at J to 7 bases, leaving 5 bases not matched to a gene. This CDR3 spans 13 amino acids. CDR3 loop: CASSLGLANTQYF. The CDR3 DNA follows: TGTGCCAGCAGCCTAGGACTAGCAAATACGCAGTATTTT.

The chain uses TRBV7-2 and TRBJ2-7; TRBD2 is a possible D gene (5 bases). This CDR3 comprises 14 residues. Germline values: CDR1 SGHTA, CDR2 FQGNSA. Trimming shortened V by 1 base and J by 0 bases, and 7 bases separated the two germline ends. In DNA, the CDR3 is TGTGCCAGCAGCTTAGGAGGGATCTCCTACGAGCAGTACTTC. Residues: CASSLGGISYEQYF.

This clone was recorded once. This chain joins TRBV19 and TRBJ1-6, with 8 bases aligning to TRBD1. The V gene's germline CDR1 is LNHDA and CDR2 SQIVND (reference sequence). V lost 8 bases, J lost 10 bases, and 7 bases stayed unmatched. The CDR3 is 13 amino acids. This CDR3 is CASADRVESPLHF. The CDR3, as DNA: TGTGCCAGTGCGGACAGGGTCGAGTCACCCCTCCACTTT. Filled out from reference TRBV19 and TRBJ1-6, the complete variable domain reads DGGITQSPKYLFRKEGQNVTLSCEQNLNHDAMYWYRQDPGQGLRLIYYSQIVNDFQKGDIAEGYSVSREKKESFPLTVTSAQKNPTAFYLCASADRVESPLHFGNGTRLTVT.

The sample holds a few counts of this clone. CDR3 sequence (DNA): TGCGCCAGCAGTGAGGGGCAGGGAGGCTGGTACGAGCAGTACTTC. Protein: CASSEGQGGWYEQYF. The chain carries TRBV10-1 and TRBJ2-7, with D perhaps TRBD2 (6 bases). The CDR3 has 15 residues. Trimming removed 2 bases from V and 4 bases from J, with 15 bases in between. Germline CDR1 reads WNHNN; CDR2 reads SYGVQD (reference sequence).

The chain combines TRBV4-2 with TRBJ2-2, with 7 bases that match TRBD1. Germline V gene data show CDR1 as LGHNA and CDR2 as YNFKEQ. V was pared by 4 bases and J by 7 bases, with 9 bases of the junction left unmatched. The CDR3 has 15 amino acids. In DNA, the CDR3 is TGTGCCAGCAGCCTAGGCGAGGGGGCTGACGGGGAGCTGTTTTTT. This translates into CASSLGEGADGELFF.

The CDR3, as DNA: TGCGCCAGCAGCAGCACCCTGGACAGGGCCTACGAGCAGTACTTC. Translating it yields CASSSTLDRAYEQYF. The chain is built from TRBV5-1 and TRBJ2-7; 8 bases agree with TRBD1. CDR3 length equals 15 residues. After removal of 4 bases from V and 2 bases from J, the junction contained 8 bases not matched to a gene. CDR1 and CDR2 from the germline V gene are SGHRS and YFSETQ.

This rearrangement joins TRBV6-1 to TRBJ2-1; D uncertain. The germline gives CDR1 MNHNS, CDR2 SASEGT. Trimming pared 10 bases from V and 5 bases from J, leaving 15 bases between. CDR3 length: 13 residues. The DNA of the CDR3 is TGTGCCACCAGCCGTTCGGCCGACAATGAGCAGTTCTTC. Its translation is CATSRSADNEQFF.

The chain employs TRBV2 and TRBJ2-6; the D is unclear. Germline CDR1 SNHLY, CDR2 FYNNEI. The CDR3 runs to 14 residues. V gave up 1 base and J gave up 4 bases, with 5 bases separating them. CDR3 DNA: TGTGCCAGCAGTGAAGGGTACGGGGCCAACGTCCTGACTTTC. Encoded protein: CASSEGYGANVLTF. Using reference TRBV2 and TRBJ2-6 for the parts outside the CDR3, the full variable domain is EPEVTQTPSHQVTQMGQEVILRCVPISNHLYFYWYRQILGQKVEFLVSFYNNEISEKSEIFDDQFSVERPDGSNFTLKIRSTKLEDSAMYFCASSEGYGANVLTFGAGSRLTVL.

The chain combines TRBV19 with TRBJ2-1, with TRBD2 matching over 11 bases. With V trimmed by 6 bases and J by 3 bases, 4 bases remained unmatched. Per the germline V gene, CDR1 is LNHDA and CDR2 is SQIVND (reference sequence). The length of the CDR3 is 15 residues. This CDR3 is CASRKLAGDYNEQFF. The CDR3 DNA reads TGTGCCAGTAGGAAACTAGCGGGGGACTACAATGAGCAGTTCTTC.

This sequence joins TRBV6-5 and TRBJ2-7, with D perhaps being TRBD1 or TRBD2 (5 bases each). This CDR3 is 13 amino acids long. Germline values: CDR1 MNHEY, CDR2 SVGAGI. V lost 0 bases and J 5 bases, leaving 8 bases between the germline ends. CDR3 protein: CASSYSGDHEQYF. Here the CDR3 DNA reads TGTGCCAGCAGTTACTCAGGGGACCACGAGCAGTACTTC.

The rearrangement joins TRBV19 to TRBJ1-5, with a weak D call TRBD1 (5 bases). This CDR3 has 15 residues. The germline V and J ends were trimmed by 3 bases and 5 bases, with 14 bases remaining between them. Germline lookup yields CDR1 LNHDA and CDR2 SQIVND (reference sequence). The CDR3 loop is CASSIGGRGDQPQHF. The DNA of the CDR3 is TGTGCCAGTAGTATCGGGGGACGTGGGGATCAGCCCCAGCATTTT.

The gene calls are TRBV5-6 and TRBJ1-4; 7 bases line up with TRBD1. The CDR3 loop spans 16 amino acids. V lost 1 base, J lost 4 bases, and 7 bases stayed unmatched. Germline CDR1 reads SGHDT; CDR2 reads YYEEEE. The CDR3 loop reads CASSLNRDSYNEKLFF. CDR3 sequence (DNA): TGTGCCAGCAGCTTGAACCGGGACAGTTATAATGAAAAACTGTTTTTT.

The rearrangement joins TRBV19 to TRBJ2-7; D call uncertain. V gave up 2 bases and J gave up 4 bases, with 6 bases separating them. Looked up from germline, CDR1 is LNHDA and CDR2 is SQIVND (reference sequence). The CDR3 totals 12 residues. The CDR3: CASSISPYEQYF. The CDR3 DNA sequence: TGTGCCAGTAGTATATCGCCATACGAGCAGTACTTC.

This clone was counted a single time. CDR3 coding DNA: TGTGCCTCAAAGCCCTCTTCCGGGACGGATGGCTACACCTTC. Translating it yields CASKPSSGTDGYTF. The V gene is TRBV19, the J gene TRBJ1-2, with D possibly matching TRBD1 (5 bases). Germline V gene sequence: CDR1 LNHDA, CDR2 SQIVND (reference sequence). The CDR3 is 14 residues long. V was cut by 11 bases and J by 6 bases, with 22 bases left in between. The variable domain in full, with the rest retrieved from reference TRBV19 and TRBJ1-2, is DGGITQSPKYLFRKEGQNVTLSCEQNLNHDAMYWYRQDPGQGLRLIYYSQIVNDFQKGDIAEGYSVSREKKESFPLTVTSAQKNPTAFYLCASKPSSGTDGYTFGSGTRLTVV.

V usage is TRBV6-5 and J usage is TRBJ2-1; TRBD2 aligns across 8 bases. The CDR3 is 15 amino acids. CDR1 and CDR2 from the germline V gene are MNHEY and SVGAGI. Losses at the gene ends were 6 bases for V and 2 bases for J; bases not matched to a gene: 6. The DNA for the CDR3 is TGTGCCAGCAGCCTCGGACTAGCAGCCTACAATGAGCAGTTCTTC. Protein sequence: CASSLGLAAYNEQFF.

CDR3 bases: TGTGCCAGCAGCTTAGGAAGAGGGCAGTTCTTC. It is translated as CASSLGRGQFF. The chain carries TRBV7-8 and TRBJ2-1; no reliable D call. V dropped 1 base and J dropped 12 bases, with 7 bases sitting between them. The germline gives CDR1 SGHVS, CDR2 FQNEAQ. This CDR3 comprises 11 residues. Full variable domain (outside the CDR3, taken from reference TRBV7-8 and TRBJ2-1): GAGVSQSPRYKVAKRGQDVALRCDPISGHVSLFWYQQALGQGPEFLTYFQNEAQLDKSGLPSDRFFAERPEGSVSTLKIQRTQQEDSAVYLCASSLGRGQFFGPGTRLTVL.

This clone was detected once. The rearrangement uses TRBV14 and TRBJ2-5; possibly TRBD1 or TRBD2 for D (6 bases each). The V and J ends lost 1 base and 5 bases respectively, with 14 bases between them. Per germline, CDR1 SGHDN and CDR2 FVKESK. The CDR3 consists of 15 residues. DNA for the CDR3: TGTGCCAGCAGCCAAGTAGGGGGGCGGTGGGAGACCCAGTACTTC. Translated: CASSQVGGRWETQYF.

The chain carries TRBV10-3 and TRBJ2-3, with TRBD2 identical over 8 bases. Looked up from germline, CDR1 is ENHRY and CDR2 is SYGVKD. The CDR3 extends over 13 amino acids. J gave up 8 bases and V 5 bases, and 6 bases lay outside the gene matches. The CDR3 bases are TGTGCCATCAGTCGGGGGGGCGAGGTTACGCAGTATTTT. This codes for CAISRGGEVTQYF.

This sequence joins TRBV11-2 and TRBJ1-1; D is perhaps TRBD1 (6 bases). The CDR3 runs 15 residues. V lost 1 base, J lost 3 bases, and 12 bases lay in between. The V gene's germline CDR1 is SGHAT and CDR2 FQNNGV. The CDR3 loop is CASSLVQGPHTEAFF. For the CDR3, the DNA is TGTGCCAGCAGCTTAGTTCAGGGGCCCCACACTGAAGCTTTCTTT.

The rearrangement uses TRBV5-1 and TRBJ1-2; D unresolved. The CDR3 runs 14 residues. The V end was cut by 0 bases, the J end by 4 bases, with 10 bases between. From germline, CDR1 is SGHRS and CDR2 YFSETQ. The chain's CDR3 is CASSLGPTAYGYTF. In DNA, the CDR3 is TGCGCCAGCAGCTTGGGCCCAACTGCCTATGGCTACACCTTC.

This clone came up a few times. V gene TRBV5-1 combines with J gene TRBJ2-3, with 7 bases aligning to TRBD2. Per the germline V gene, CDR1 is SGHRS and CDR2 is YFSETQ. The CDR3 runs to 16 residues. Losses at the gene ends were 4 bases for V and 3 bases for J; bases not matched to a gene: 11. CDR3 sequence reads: CASSLGSAGTTDTQYF. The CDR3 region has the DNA TGCGCCAGCAGCCTGGGGTCAGCGGGGACGACAGATACGCAGTATTTT.

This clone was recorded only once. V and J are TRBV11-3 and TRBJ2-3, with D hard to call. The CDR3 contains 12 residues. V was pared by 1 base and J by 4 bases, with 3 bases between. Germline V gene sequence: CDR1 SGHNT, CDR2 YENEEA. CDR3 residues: CASSLVSDTQYF. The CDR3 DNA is TGTGCCAGCAGCTTAGTTTCAGATACGCAGTATTTT.

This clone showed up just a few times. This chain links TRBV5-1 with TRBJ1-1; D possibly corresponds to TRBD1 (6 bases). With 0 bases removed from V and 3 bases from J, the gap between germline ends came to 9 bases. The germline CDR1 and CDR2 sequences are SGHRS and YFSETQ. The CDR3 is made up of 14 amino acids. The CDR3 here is CASSLGGHYTEAFF. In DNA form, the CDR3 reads TGCGCCAGCAGCTTGGGGGGACACTACACTGAAGCTTTCTTT.

CDR3 coding DNA: TGCAGCGTGGACATGACAGGGGGCACTGAAGCTTTCTTT. This translates into CSVDMTGGTEAFF. This chain uses TRBV29-1 with TRBJ1-1; TRBD1 matches 9 bases. After removal of 6 bases from V and 4 bases from J, the junction contained 6 bases not matched to a gene. This CDR3 contains 13 residues. The germline V gene encodes CDR1 SQVTM and CDR2 ANQGSEA.